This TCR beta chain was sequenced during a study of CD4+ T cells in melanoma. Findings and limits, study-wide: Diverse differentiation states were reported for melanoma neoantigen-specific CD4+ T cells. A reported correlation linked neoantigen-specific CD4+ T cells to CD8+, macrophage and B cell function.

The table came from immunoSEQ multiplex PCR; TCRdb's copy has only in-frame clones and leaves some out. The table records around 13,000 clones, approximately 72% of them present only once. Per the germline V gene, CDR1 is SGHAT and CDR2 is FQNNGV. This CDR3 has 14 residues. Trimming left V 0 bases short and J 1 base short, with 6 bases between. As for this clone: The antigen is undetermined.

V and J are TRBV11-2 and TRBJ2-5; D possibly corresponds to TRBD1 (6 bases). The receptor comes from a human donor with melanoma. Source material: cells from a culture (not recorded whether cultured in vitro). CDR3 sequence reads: CASSLETGQETQYF. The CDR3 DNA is TGTGCCAGCAGCTTAGAGACAGGCCAAGAGACCCAGTACTTC. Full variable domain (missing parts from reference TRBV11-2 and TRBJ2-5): EAGVAQSPRYKIIEKRQSVAFWCNPISGHATLYWYQQILGQGPKLLIQFQNNGVVDDSQLPKDRFSAERLKGVDSTLKIQPAKLEDSAVYLCASSLETGQETQYFGPGTRLLVL.